The source of this TCR beta chain is a study of shared clonotypes between healthy human individuals. In replicate PCRs of unsorted PBMC, about 0.3 ug DNA, 31,000 or so T cell genomes, was used. PBMC DNA, left unsorted, was sequenced on ten immunoSEQ deep assay plates. Repertoires were generated with immunoSEQ multiplex PCR, while TCRdb's copy carries only in-frame clones and drops some. The sample carries hundreds of thousands of clones, roughly three quarters recorded once. Donors had no recently reported acute infections or vaccinations and were HIV-negative. When samples were unsorted, about 90 million PBMCs were used for genomic DNA. This CDR3 is 13 amino acids long. Germline V gives CDR1 SGHAT, CDR2 FQNNGV. Trimming took off 1 base at V and 5 bases at J, with 8 bases between the two ends.

The specimen sequenced was PBMCs. The TCR comes from a woman in her thirties or forties in good health. Some clones in this sample may be carry-over from other donors' samples. The chain couples TRBV11-2 to TRBJ2-5, with D hard to call. The CDR3 loop reads CASSLGPRETQYF. Here the CDR3 DNA reads TGTGCCAGCAGCTTAGGGCCCCGGGAGACCCAGTACTTC.